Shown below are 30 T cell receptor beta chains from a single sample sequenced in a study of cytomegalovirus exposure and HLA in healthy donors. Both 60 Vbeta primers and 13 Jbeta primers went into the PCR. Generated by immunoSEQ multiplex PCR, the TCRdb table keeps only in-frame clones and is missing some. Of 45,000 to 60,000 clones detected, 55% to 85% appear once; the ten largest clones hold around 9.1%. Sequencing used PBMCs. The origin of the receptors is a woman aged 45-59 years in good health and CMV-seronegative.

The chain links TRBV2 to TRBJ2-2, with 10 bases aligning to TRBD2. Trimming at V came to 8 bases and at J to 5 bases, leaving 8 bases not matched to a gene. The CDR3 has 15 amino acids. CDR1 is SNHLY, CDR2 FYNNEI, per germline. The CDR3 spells CASSSGRGGTGELFF. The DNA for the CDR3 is TGTGCCAGCTCTAGCGGGAGAGGCGGAACCGGGGAGCTGTTTTTT. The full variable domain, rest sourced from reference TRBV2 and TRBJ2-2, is EPEVTQTPSHQVTQMGQEVILRCVPISNHLYFYWYRQILGQKVEFLVSFYNNEISEKSEIFDDQFSVERPDGSNFTLKIRSTKLEDSAMYFCASSSGRGGTGELFFGEGSRLTVL.

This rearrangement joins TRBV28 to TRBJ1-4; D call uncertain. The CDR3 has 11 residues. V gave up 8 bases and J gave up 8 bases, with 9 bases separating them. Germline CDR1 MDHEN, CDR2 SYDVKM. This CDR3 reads CASSGEEKLFF. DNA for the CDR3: TGTGCCAGCTCCGGGGAGGAAAAACTGTTTTTT.

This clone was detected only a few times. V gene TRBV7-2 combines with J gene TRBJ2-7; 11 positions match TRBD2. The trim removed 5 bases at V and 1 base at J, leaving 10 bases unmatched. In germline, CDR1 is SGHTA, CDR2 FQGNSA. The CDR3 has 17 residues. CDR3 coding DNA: TGTGCCAGCAGCAAACCGGGACTAGCGGATTCTTCCTACGAGCAGTACTTC. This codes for CASSKPGLADSSYEQYF.

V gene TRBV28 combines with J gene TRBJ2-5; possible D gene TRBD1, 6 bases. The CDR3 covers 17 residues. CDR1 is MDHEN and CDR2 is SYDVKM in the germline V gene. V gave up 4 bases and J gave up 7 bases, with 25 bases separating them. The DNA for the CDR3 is TGTGCCAGCAGTTCCTCTCCCCGAGAACCCAGGGGCAGGACCCAGTACTTC. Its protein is CASSSSPREPRGRTQYF.

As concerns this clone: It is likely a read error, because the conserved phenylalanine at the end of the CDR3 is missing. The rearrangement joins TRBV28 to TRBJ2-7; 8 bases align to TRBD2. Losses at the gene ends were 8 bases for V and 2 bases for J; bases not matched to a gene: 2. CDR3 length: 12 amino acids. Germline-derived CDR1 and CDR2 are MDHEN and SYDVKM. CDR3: CASGSGTYEQYL. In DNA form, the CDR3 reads TGTGCCAGCGGTAGCGGGACCTACGAGCAGTACCTC.

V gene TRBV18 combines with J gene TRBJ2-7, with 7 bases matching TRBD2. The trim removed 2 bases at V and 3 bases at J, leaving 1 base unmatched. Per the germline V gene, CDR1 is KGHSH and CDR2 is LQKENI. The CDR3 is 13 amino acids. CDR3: CASSPGEGYEQYF. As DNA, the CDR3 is TGTGCCAGCTCACCAGGGGAGGGCTACGAGCAGTACTTC.

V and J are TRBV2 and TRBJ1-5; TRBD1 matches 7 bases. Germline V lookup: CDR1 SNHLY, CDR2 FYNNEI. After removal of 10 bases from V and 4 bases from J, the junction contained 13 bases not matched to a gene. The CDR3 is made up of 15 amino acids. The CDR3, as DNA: TGTGCCACCCGACAGGGCCCTTCGGGAAATCAGCCCCAGCATTTT. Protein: CATRQGPSGNQPQHF. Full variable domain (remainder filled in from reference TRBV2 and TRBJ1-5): EPEVTQTPSHQVTQMGQEVILRCVPISNHLYFYWYRQILGQKVEFLVSFYNNEISEKSEIFDDQFSVERPDGSNFTLKIRSTKLEDSAMYFCATRQGPSGNQPQHFGDGTRLSIL.

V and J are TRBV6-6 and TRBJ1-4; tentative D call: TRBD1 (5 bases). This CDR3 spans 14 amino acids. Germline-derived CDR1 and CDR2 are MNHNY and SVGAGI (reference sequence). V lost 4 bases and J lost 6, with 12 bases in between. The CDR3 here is CASSSWSRDEKLFF. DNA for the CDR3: TGTGCCAGCAGTTCTTGGAGCAGGGATGAAAAACTGTTTTTT.

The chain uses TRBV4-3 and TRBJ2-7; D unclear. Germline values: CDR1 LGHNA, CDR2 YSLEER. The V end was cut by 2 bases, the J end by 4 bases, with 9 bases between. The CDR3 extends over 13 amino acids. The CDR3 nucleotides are TGCGCCAGCAGCCAACTACTCGGGTACGAGCAGTACTTC. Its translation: CASSQLLGYEQYF.

CDR3 nucleotides: TGTGCCAGCAGTTTAGGATCGGCAGGGGGCTACACCTTC. Amino acid sequence: CASSLGSAGGYTF. The V gene is TRBV27, the J gene TRBJ1-2; TRBD1 is a possible D gene (5 bases). This CDR3 region has 13 residues. Trimming pared 2 bases from V and 8 bases from J, leaving 12 bases between. Germline V gene sequence: CDR1 MNHEY, CDR2 SMNVEV (reference sequence).

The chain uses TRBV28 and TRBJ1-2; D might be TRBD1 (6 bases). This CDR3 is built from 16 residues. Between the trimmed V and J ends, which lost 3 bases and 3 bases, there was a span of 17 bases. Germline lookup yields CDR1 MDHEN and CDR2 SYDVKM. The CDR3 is CASSFFTDTGYYGYTF. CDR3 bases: TGTGCCAGCAGTTTCTTCACGGACACAGGGTACTATGGCTACACCTTC.

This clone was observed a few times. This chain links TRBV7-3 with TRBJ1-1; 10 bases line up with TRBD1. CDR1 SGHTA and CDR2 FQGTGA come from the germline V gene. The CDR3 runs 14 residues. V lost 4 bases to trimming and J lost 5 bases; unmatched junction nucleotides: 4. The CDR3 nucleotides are TGTGCCAGCAGCTCCCGGGACAGGGGTACTGAAGCTTTCTTT. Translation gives CASSSRDRGTEAFF.

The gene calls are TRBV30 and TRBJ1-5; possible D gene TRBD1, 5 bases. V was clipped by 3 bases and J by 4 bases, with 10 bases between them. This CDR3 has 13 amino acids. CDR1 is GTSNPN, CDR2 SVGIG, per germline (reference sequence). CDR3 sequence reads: CAWSQTDNQPQHF. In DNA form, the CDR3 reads TGTGCCTGGAGCCAGACAGATAATCAGCCCCAGCATTTT.

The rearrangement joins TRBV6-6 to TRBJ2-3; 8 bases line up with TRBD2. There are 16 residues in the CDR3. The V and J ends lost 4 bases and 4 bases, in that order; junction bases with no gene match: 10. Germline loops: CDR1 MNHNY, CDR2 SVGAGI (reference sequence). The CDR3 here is CASSFREREWADTQYF. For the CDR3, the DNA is TGTGCCAGCAGTTTTCGGGAGCGGGAGTGGGCAGATACGCAGTATTTT.

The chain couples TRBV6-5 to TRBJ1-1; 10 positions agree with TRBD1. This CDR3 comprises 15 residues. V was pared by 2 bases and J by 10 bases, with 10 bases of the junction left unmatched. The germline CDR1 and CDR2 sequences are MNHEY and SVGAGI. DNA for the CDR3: TGTGCCAGCAGTTACCAAGAGACAGGGGGCCGACGAGCTTTCTTT. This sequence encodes CASSYQETGGRRAFF.

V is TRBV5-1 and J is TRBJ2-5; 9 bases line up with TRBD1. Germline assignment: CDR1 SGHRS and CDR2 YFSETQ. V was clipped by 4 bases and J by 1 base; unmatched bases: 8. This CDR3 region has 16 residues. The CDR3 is CASSLPGTGLQETQYF. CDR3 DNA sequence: TGCGCCAGCAGCCTACCTGGGACAGGGCTCCAAGAGACCCAGTACTTC.

The CDR3 DNA reads TGTGCCAGCAGTTTAGCTAACTACGAGCAGTACTTC. This codes for CASSLANYEQYF. This chain joins TRBV28 and TRBJ2-7; D is unresolved. The CDR3 extends over 12 amino acids. The V and J ends lost 2 bases and 3 bases respectively, with 5 bases between them. From germline, CDR1 is MDHEN and CDR2 SYDVKM.

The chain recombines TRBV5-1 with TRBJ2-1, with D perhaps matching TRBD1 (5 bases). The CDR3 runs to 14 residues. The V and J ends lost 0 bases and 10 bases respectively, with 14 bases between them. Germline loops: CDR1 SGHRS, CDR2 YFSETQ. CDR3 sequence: CASSLGQSVSEQFF. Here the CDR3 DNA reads TGCGCCAGCAGCTTGGGACAGAGTGTGTCGGAGCAGTTCTTC.

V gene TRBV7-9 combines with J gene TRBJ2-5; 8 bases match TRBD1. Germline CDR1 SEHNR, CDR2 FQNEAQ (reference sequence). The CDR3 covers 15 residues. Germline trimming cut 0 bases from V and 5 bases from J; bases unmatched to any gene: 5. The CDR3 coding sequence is TGTGCCAGCAGCTTAGCGCAGGGGGCTATCGAGACCCAGTACTTC. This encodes CASSLAQGAIETQYF.

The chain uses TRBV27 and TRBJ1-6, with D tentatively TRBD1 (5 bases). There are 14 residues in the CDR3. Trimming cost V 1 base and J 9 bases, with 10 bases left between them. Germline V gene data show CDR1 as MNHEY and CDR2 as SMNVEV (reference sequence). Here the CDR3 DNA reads TGTGCCAGCAGTTTATTGGGGAGGGGTTCACCCCTCCACTTT. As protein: CASSLLGRGSPLHF.

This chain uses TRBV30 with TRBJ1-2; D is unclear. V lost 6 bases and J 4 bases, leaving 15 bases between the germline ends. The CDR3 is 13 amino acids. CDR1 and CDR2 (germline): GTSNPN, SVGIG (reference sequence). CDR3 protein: CACGRPAGYGYTF. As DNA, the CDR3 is TGTGCCTGTGGACGGCCAGCGGGCTATGGCTACACCTTC.

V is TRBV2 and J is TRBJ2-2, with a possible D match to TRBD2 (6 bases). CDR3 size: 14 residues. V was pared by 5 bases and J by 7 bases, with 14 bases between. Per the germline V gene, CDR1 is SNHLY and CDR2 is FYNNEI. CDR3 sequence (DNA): TGTGCCAGCAGTTTCGGCGGGATAAGCGGGGAGCTGTTTTTT. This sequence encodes CASSFGGISGELFF.

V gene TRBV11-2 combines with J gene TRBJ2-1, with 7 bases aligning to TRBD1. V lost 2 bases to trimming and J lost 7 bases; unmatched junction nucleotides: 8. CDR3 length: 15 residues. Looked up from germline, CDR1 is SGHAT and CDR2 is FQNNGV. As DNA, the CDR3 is TGTGCCAGCAGCTTACAACTGGACAGGAGAAATGAGCAGTTCTTC. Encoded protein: CASSLQLDRRNEQFF.

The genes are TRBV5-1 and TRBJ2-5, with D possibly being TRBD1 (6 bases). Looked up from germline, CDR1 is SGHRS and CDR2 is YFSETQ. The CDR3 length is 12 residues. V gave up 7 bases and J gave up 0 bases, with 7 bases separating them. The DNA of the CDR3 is TGCGCCAGCCGGACAGACCAAGAGACCCAGTACTTC. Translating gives CASRTDQETQYF.

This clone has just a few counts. The CDR3 DNA is TGTGCCAGCAGCTCGTCCGGGACTAGCGGGGCCTCTAGCACAGATACGCAGTATTTT. This codes for CASSSSGTSGASSTDTQYF. The V and J genes are TRBV7-8 and TRBJ2-3; 13 bases agree with TRBD2. V shed 4 bases and J 0 bases; nucleotides not matched to a gene: 10. The CDR3 extends over 19 amino acids. Looked up from germline, CDR1 is SGHVS and CDR2 is FQNEAQ. Looking up the rest from reference TRBV7-8 and TRBJ2-3 gives the full variable domain: GAGVSQSPRYKVAKRGQDVALRCDPISGHVSLFWYQQALGQGPEFLTYFQNEAQLDKSGLPSDRFFAERPEGSVSTLKIQRTQQEDSAVYLCASSSSGTSGASSTDTQYFGPGTRLTVL.

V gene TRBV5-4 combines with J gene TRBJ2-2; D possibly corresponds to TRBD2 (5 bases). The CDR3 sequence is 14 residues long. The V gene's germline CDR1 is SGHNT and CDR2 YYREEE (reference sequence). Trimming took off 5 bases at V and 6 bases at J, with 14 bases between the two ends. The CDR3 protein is CASSSEGRAGELFF. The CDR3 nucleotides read TGTGCCAGCAGTTCCGAGGGCCGGGCCGGGGAGCTGTTTTTT.

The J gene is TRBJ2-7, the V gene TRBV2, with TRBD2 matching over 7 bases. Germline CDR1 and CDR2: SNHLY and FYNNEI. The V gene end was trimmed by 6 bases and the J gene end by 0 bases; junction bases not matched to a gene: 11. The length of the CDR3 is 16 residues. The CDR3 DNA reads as TGTGCCAGCAGGGCCTCCTCGGGAGGCTTCTCCTACGAGCAGTACTTC. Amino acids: CASRASSGGFSYEQYF.

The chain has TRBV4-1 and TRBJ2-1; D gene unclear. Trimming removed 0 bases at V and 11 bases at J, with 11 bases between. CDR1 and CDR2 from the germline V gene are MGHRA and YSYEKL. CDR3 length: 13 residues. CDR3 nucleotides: TGCGCCAGCAGCCAAGAAGCCTTTGAGAAGCAGTTCTTC. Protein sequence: CASSQEAFEKQFF.

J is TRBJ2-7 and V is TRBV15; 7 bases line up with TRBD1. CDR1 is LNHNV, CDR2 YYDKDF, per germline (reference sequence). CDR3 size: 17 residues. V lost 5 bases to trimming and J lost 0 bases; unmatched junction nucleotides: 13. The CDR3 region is CATSATPGQPLSYEQYF. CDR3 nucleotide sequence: TGTGCCACCAGCGCAACGCCGGGACAGCCCCTCTCCTACGAGCAGTACTTC.

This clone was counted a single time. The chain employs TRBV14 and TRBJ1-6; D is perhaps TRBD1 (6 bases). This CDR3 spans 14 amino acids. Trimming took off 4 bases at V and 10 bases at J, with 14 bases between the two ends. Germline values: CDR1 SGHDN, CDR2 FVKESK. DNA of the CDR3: TGTGCCAGCAGCCCGCACAGGGTAGGGTCACCCCTCCACTTT. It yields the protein CASSPHRVGSPLHF.